Following are 14 T cell receptor beta chains from one sample sequenced in a study of breast tumors, draining lymph nodes, adjacent tissues. Samples came from axillary lymph nodes draining the breast cancer. Each CDR3 protein gets one entry after TCRdb re-called the multiplex PCR reads with MiXCR. The repertoire has roughly 100,000 distinct CDR3 sequences, 30% of them found once; the top ten carry around 5.9%. Sequencing was done on a sample of axillary lymph node tissue. The source of these receptors is a female donor with breast cancer. Some clones in this sample may be carry-over from other donors' samples.

This clonotype was picked up many times. This chain uses TRBV11-2 with TRBJ1-2, with D perhaps matching TRBD1 (6 bases). CDR3 size: 15 residues. Germline CDR1 is SGHAT and CDR2 is FQNNGV. With 0 bases removed from V and 4 bases from J, the gap between germline ends came to 12 bases. The CDR3 loop is CASSLDREDSYGYTF. The CDR3, as DNA: TGTGCCAGCAGCTTAGATCGGGAGGACAGCTATGGCTACACCTTC.

This clonotype was observed once. Because the CDR3 is missing its conserved closing phenylalanine or tryptophan, this is likely a read error. This chain connects TRBV20-1 to TRBJ1-1; no reliable D call. CDR1 is DFQATT and CDR2 is SNEGSKA in the germline V gene (reference sequence). The CDR3 sequence is 11 residues long. V lost 5 bases and J lost 8, with 12 bases in between. The CDR3 loop reads CSAPKPLEAFL. In DNA form, the CDR3 reads TGCAGTGCTCCCAAGCCTTTGGAAGCTTTCCTT.

This clonotype was seen a handful of times. The chain combines TRBV6-4 with TRBJ1-4, with 12 bases that match TRBD1. This CDR3 is built from 15 residues. Per germline, CDR1 MRHNA and CDR2 SNTAGT. V dropped 4 bases and J dropped 7; count of bases not matched to a gene: 4. CDR3 sequence: CASSVGTGGSEKLFF. DNA for the CDR3: TGTGCCAGCAGTGTCGGGACAGGGGGCAGTGAAAAACTGTTTTTT.

Notes on this clonotype: This sequence may be a read error, since a much larger clone differs from it by one base. This chain links TRBV20-1 with TRBJ2-1; 8 nucleotides line up with TRBD2. J lost 9 bases, V lost 4 bases, and 11 bases had no gene match. CDR3 size: 14 residues. Germline values: CDR1 DFQATT, CDR2 SNEGSKA (reference sequence). The CDR3 sequence: CSATPSGGRSEQFF. As DNA, the CDR3 is TGCAGTGCTACACCCTCGGGCGGGAGGTCTGAGCAGTTCTTC.

The DNA for the CDR3 is TGCGCCAGCAGCCAGGAGACAGGTTTTAACTATGGCTACACCTTC. Protein sequence: CASSQETGFNYGYTF. This chain joins TRBV4-3 and TRBJ1-2; possible D gene TRBD1, 6 bases. V was clipped by 3 bases and J by 1 base, with 12 bases between them. The length of the CDR3 is 15 residues. The germline CDR1 and CDR2 sequences are LGHNA and YSLEER.

This clonotype was seen at least ten times. The chain joins TRBV7-9 to TRBJ1-3; tentatively, D is TRBD1 (5 bases). This CDR3 is 16 amino acids long. The germline V gene has CDR1 SEHNR and CDR2 FQNEAQ (reference sequence). V was trimmed by 3 bases and J by 2 bases, leaving 14 bases between them. The CDR3 spells CASSLPGLGPGNTIYF. The CDR3 nucleotides are TGTGCCAGCAGCTTGCCGGGGTTGGGGCCTGGAAACACCATATATTTT.

This clonotype appeared a few times. Since a much larger clone is just one base distant, this may be a read error. The CDR3: CASSPGGTSGYTF. Here the CDR3 DNA reads TGTGCCAGCAGCCCAGGGGGTACCTCTGGCTACACCTTC. The chain employs TRBV11-2 and TRBJ1-2, with 7 bases that match TRBD1. This CDR3 region has 13 residues. Trimming cost V 5 bases and J 7 bases; bases outside gene matches: 7. Germline lookup yields CDR1 SGHAT and CDR2 FQNNGV.

This clonotype showed up many times. A much larger clone lies a single base off, so this may be a read error. This chain connects TRBV12-3 or TRBV12-4 to TRBJ2-7; D gene uncertain. The CDR3 has 14 amino acids. V shed 3 bases and J shed 2 bases, with 11 bases lying between them. The CDR3 DNA sequence: TGTGCCAGCAGTTTCCATCCGGAAGCCTACGAGCAGTACTTC. This encodes CASSFHPEAYEQYF.

This clonotype appeared many times. The chain employs TRBV29-1 and TRBJ2-5; 12 bases are shared with TRBD2. J lost 2 bases, V lost 4 bases, and 17 bases had no gene match. The CDR3 runs to 19 residues. The germline CDR1 and CDR2 sequences are SQVTM and ANQGSEA. The CDR3 loop reads CSVVGGPSGRAEAQETQYF. The CDR3 DNA reads as TGCAGCGTTGTGGGGGGACCTAGCGGGAGGGCCGAGGCGCAAGAGACCCAGTACTTC.

This clonotype was counted at least ten times. V is TRBV27 and J is TRBJ2-7, with unresolved D. Germline CDR1 and CDR2: MNHEY and SMNVEV (reference sequence). The CDR3 is made up of 12 amino acids. Trimming left V 7 bases short and J 5 bases short, with 12 bases between. As DNA, the CDR3 is TGTGCCAGCATGGGCAGATTTGACGAGCAGTACTTC. Its protein product is CASMGRFDEQYF.

At least ten counts were recorded for this clonotype. V is TRBV11-3 and J is TRBJ2-3; 8 bases map to TRBD2. CDR3 size: 15 residues. The germline CDR1 and CDR2 sequences are SGHNT and YENEEA. J gave up 2 bases and V 1 base, and 2 bases lay outside the gene matches. The chain's CDR3 is CASSLGGGLTDTQYF. In DNA, the CDR3 is TGTGCCAGCAGCTTAGGCGGGGGGCTCACAGATACGCAGTATTTT. Looking up the rest from reference TRBV11-3 and TRBJ2-3 gives the full variable domain: EAGVVQSPRYKIIEKKQPVAFWCNPISGHNTLYWYLQNLGQGPELLIRYENEEAVDDSQLPKDRFSAERLKGVDSTLKIQPAELGDSAVYLCASSLGGGLTDTQYFGPGTRLTVL.

The table lists this clonotype with many counts. CDR3 region: CASSLQRETQYF. CDR3 DNA sequence: TGTGCCAGCAGCTTACAGCGTGAGACCCAGTACTTC. The J gene is TRBJ2-5, the V gene TRBV7-9, with D unclear. Trimming shortened V by 2 bases and J by 5 bases, and 6 bases separated the two germline ends. Germline loops: CDR1 SEHNR, CDR2 FQNEAQ (reference sequence). CDR3 length: 12 amino acids.

This clonotype was counted many times. The chain recombines TRBV9 with TRBJ2-2, with unresolved D. This CDR3 is 13 amino acids long. Germline CDR1 SGDLS, CDR2 YYNGEE. The V gene lost 0 bases and the J gene lost 4 bases, with 4 bases spanning the gap. CDR3 amino acids: CASSVVSTGELFF. The CDR3 nucleotides are TGTGCCAGCAGCGTAGTAAGCACCGGGGAGCTGTTTTTT.

This clonotype was detected only a few times. This rearrangement joins TRBV6-1 to TRBJ1-1; 7 bases are a match to TRBD1. Germline V gene data show CDR1 as MNHNS and CDR2 as SASEGT. Unmatched junction bases numbered 4, after V lost 8 bases and J lost 1 base. This CDR3 has 13 amino acids. This CDR3 reads CASQRDRNTEAFF. CDR3 coding DNA: TGTGCCAGCCAACGGGACAGGAACACTGAAGCTTTCTTT.